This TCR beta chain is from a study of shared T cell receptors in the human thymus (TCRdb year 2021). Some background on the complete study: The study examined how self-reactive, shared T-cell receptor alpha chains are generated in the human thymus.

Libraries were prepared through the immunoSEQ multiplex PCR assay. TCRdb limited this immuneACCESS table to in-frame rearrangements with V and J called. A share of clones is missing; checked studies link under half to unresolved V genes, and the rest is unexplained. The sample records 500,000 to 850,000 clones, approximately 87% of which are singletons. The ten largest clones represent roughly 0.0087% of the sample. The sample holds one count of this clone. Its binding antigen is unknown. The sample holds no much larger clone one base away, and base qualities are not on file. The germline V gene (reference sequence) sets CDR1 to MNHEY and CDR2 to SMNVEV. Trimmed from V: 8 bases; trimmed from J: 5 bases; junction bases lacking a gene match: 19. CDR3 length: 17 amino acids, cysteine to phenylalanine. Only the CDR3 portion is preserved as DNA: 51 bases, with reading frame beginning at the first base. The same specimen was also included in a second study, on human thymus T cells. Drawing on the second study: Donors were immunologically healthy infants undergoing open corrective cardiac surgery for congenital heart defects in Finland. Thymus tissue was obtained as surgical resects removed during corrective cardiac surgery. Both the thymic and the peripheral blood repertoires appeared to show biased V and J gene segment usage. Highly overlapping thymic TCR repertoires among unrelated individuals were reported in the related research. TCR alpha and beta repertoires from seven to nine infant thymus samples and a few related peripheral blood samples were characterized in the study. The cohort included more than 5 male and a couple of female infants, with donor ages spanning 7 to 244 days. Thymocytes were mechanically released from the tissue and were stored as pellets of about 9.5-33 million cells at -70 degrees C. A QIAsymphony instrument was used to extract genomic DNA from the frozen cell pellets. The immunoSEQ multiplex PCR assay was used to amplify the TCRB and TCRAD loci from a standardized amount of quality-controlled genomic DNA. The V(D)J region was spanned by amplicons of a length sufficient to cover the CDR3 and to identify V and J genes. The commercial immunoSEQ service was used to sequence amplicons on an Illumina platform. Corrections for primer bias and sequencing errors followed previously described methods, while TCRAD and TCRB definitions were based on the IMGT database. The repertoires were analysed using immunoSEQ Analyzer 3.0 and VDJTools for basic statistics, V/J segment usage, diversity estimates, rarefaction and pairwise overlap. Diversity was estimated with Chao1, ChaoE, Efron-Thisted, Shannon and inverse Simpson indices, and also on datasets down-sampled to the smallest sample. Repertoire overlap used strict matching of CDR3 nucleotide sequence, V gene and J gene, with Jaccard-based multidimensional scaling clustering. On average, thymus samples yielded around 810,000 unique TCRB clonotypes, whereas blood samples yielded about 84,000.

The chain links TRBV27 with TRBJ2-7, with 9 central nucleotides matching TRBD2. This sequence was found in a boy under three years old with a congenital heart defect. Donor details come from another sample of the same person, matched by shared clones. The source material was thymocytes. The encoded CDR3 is CASRLTLAGPRGNEQYF. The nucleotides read TGTGCCAGCCGCCTTACGCTAGCGGGGCCGAGGGGGAACGAGCAGTACTTC.